What follows are 8 T cell receptor beta chains derived from one specimen sequenced in a study of brain T cells in children with intractable seizures. Clones were sequenced by immunoSEQ multiplex PCR, and TCRdb holds only the in-frame ones, with some missing. The table has hundreds of thousands of clones, 93% seen once. Time point: blood from clinic visit 5 months post-surgery; TSC patient then seizure free. Sequencing was performed on peripheral blood, taken approximately 5 months after surgery. These receptors originate from a boy in the first two years of life with tuberous sclerosis and intractable seizures.

The J gene is TRBJ2-7, the V gene TRBV19; the D gene is possibly TRBD2 (6 bases). Germline V CDR1 and CDR2: LNHDA, SQIVND (reference sequence). V was clipped by 1 base and J by 3 bases, with 10 bases between them. The CDR3 length is 14 residues. The CDR3 DNA is TGTGCCAGTAGTATAGGTAGCGGTTACTACGAGCAGTACTTC. Amino acids: CASSIGSGYYEQYF. Using reference TRBV19 and TRBJ2-7 for the parts outside the CDR3, the full variable domain is DGGITQSPKYLFRKEGQNVTLSCEQNLNHDAMYWYRQDPGQGLRLIYYSQIVNDFQKGDIAEGYSVSREKKESFPLTVTSAQKNPTAFYLCASSIGSGYYEQYFGPGTRLTVT.

This clone has more than one count but fewer than ten. This chain links TRBV19 with TRBJ1-5; D is undetermined. The V end lost 6 bases, the J end lost 7 bases, and 10 bases lay between the germline ends. The germline V gene has CDR1 LNHDA and CDR2 SQIVND (reference sequence). CDR3 length: 12 amino acids. This CDR3 is CASSWVGQPQHF. DNA of the CDR3: TGTGCCAGTAGCTGGGTGGGGCAGCCCCAGCATTTT. The variable domain in full, with the rest retrieved from reference TRBV19 and TRBJ1-5, is DGGITQSPKYLFRKEGQNVTLSCEQNLNHDAMYWYRQDPGQGLRLIYYSQIVNDFQKGDIAEGYSVSREKKESFPLTVTSAQKNPTAFYLCASSWVGQPQHFGDGTRLSIL.

CDR3: CASSLVQETQYF. The CDR3 DNA sequence: TGTGCCAGCAGCTTGGTCCAAGAGACCCAGTACTTC. This sequence joins TRBV7-9 and TRBJ2-5; D ambiguous. The CDR3 is made up of 12 amino acids. The germline gives CDR1 SEHNR, CDR2 FQNEAQ (reference sequence). Trimming cost V 3 bases and J 1 base, with 3 bases left between them.

This chain uses TRBV10-3 with TRBJ2-5; tentative D call: TRBD2 (6 bases). V lost 3 bases, J lost 1 base, and 9 bases lay in between. The CDR3 is made up of 14 amino acids. The germline CDR1 and CDR2 sequences are ENHRY and SYGVKD. CDR3 in amino acids: CAISEGGIQETQYF. Written as DNA, the CDR3 is TGTGCCATCAGTGAAGGAGGGATCCAAGAGACCCAGTACTTC.

The chain carries TRBV5-5 and TRBJ2-7; D gene uncertain. The CDR3 covers 12 residues. V lost 4 bases and J 2 bases, leaving 7 bases between the germline ends. The V gene's germline CDR1 is SGHKS and CDR2 YYEKEE (reference sequence). The CDR3 region has the DNA TGTGCCAGCAGCGATCGCGCCTACGAGCAGTACTTC. Its protein is CASSDRAYEQYF.

The chain couples TRBV5-1 to TRBJ2-5; D ambiguous. The V gene lost 7 bases and the J gene lost 0 bases, with 16 bases spanning the gap. Germline V gene data show CDR1 as SGHRS and CDR2 as YFSETQ. This CDR3 contains 15 residues. The CDR3 DNA follows: TGCGCCAGCCGATCCTCGGGCCGCTACCAAGAGACCCAGTACTTC. This encodes CASRSSGRYQETQYF. Full variable domain (rest looked up from reference TRBV5-1 and TRBJ2-5): KAGVTQTPRYLIKTRGQQVTLSCSPISGHRSVSWYQQTPGQGLQFLFEYFSETQRNKGNFPGRFSGRQFSNSRSEMNVSTLELGDSALYLCASRSSGRYQETQYFGPGTRLLVL.

This sequence joins TRBV9 and TRBJ2-2, with 8 bases fitting TRBD2. The length of the CDR3 is 15 residues. V dropped 1 base and J dropped 6; count of bases not matched to a gene: 5. The germline CDR1 and CDR2 sequences are SGDLS and YYNGEE. The CDR3, as DNA: TGTGCCAGCAGCGTAACCGGGGGGGTGGCCGGGGAGCTGTTTTTT. Translated, it gives CASSVTGGVAGELFF.

The gene calls are TRBV4-1 and TRBJ2-1; 8 bases fit TRBD2. J was trimmed by 3 bases and V by 2 bases; bases with no gene match: 9. The CDR3 runs to 17 residues. Germline lookup yields CDR1 MGHRA and CDR2 YSYEKL. The CDR3: CASSQFTGLENYNEQFF. The CDR3 DNA reads TGCGCCAGCAGCCAATTTACGGGACTAGAAAACTACAATGAGCAGTTCTTC.